This T cell receptor (beta chain) was found in a study of T cell responses to AZD1222 COVID-19 vaccine. Study observations and caveats: Repertoires were obtained only post-peak T cell response. Unmutated regions of variants are reportedly targeted by nearly half of spike-specific TCRs. Regions 160-218 and 743-854 dominated among vaccine-associated CD4 TCRs spanning spike.

The CDR3 is 16 amino acids. Trimming cost V 0 bases and J 1 base, with 9 bases left between them. The germline CDR1 and CDR2 sequences are MNHEY and SVGAGI. This clone was observed a few times. Its specificity is unknown. Sequenced by immunoSEQ multiplex PCR; TCRdb stores in-frame clones only, minus some. This table has tens of thousands of clones, 80% appearing once. V is TRBV6-5 and J is TRBJ1-4; D is undetermined. Specimen: peripheral blood, collected on day 0 of AZD1222 vaccination. This TCR came from an adult in good health. This CDR3 reads CASSYSSAQTNEKLFF. The CDR3, as DNA: TGTGCCAGCAGTTACTCATCGGCCCAAACTAATGAAAAACTGTTTTTT.